Listed below are T cell receptor beta chains from one sample, sequenced in a study of OX40 agonist ivuxolimab in advanced cancers. Method: immunoSEQ multiplex PCR; TCRdb's copy keeps in-frame clones and lacks some. The table has 86,000 or so clones, roughly 92% seen once; the top ten hold 2.5% to 3%. The sequenced sample was CD4+ or CD8+ T cells sorted from blood, obtained in a trial of the OX40 agonist ivuxolimab. These receptors were taken from an adult with an advanced solid tumor such as melanoma, head and neck, liver or kidney cancer. Both conserved end residues are part of each CDR3. A D gene is named only where the DNA matches it firmly. The size of a clone is reported for some rows only, either as once, few or many, or as a class for expanded clones.

J gene,D gene,V gene,clone size,CDR3 protein,CDR3 DNA
TRBJ2-1,TRBD1,TRBV7-8,NA,CASSGAWGQGRSYNEQFF,TGTGCCAGCAGCGGGGCTTGGGGACAGGGGAGGTCCTACAATGAGCAGTTCTTC
TRBJ1-1,NA,TRBV2,NA,CASSDWTGAFF,TGTGCCAGCAGTGACTGGACGGGGGCTTTCTTT
TRBJ1-1,NA,TRBV7-6,NA,CASSTTAGKTTEAFF,TGTGCCAGCAGCACCACCGCCGGGAAGACCACTGAAGCTTTCTTT
TRBJ2-7,NA,TRBV18,NA,CASSPSGVAEQYF,TGTGCCAGCTCACCATCAGGGGTGGCGGAGCAGTACTTC
TRBJ1-5,TRBD1,TRBV5-6,once,CASSLATGDQPQHF,TGTGCCAGCAGCTTGGCAACAGGGGATCAGCCCCAGCATTTT
TRBJ1-2,TRBD1,TRBV9,NA,CASSDSTGAGGYTF,TGTGCCAGCAGCGACTCCACAGGGGCGGGAGGCTACACCTTC
TRBJ2-1,TRBD1,TRBV6-5,NA,CASSYSPTGSSNEQFF,TGTGCCAGCAGTTACTCGCCGACAGGGAGTTCAAATGAGCAGTTCTTC
TRBJ2-3,TRBD2,TRBV7-2,NA,CASSLRAGADTQYF,TGTGCCAGCAGCTTGCGAGCGGGGGCGGATACGCAGTATTTT
TRBJ2-5,NA,TRBV6-1,NA,CASSPHDSSETQYF,TGTGCCAGCAGTCCCCATGATTCTTCGGAGACCCAGTACTTC
TRBJ2-2,NA,TRBV5-1,NA,CASSSTGGELFF,TGCGCCAGCAGCTCCACGGGCGGGGAGCTGTTTTTT
TRBJ1-2,NA,TRBV9,NA,CASSAGTYGYTF,TGTGCCAGTAGTGCCGGGACCTATGGCTACACCTTC
TRBJ1-1,NA,TRBV5-4,NA,CASSFGQGHNTEAFF,TGTGCCAGCAGCTTCGGTCAGGGCCATAACACTGAAGCTTTCTTT
TRBJ2-3,NA,TRBV9,NA,CASSVGADTQYF,TGTGCCAGCAGCGTAGGGGCAGATACGCAGTATTTT
TRBJ2-1,TRBD2,TRBV5-4,NA,CASHGLSGSGNEQFF,TGTGCCAGTCATGGGCTCAGCGGGAGTGGCAATGAGCAGTTCTTC
TRBJ2-4,TRBD1,TRBV30,NA,CAWSVSRGNIQYF,TGTGCCTGGAGTGTGTCCAGGGGGAACATTCAGTACTTC
TRBJ1-2,NA,TRBV5-1,NA,CASSLASDTIYGYTF,TGCGCCAGCAGCTTGGCCAGTGACACCATCTATGGCTACACCTTC
TRBJ1-1,NA,TRBV4-2,NA,CASSHPGGWNTEAFF,TGTGCCAGCAGCCATCCCGGGGGGTGGAACACTGAAGCTTTCTTT
TRBJ1-1,TRBD1,TRBV19,once,CASSTGGYTEAFF,TGTGCCAGTAGTACAGGGGGATACACTGAAGCTTTCTTT
TRBJ2-3,NA,TRBV2,NA,CASSPQRGPPTDTQYF,TGTGCCAGCAGTCCACAGAGGGGACCCCCCACAGATACGCAGTATTTT
TRBJ1-4,NA,TRBV28,once,CASSLSGDMSEKLFF,TGTGCCAGCAGTTTATCGGGGGACATGAGTGAAAAACTGTTTTTT
TRBJ2-3,NA,TRBV2,once,CASSERVSTDTQYF,TGTGCCAGCAGTGAGCGGGTCAGCACAGATACGCAGTATTTT
TRBJ2-7,TRBD1,TRBV7-2,NA,CASSLNRGQGPEQYF,TGTGCCAGCAGCTTAAATAGGGGACAGGGGCCCGAGCAGTACTTC
TRBJ2-3,TRBD1,TRBV5-1,NA,CASSPNRGADTQYF,TGCGCCAGCAGCCCCAACAGGGGGGCAGATACGCAGTATTTT
TRBJ2-3,TRBD1,TRBV5-1,NA,CASSLVAGTGGRDTQYF,TGCGCCAGCAGCTTAGTCGCGGGGACAGGGGGCAGAGATACGCAGTATTTT
TRBJ2-1,NA,TRBV11-2,NA,CASSPSVLGREGKNEQFF,TGTGCCAGCAGCCCATCCGTGCTGGGCAGGGAAGGAAAAAATGAGCAGTTCTTC
TRBJ2-5,NA,TRBV7-8,NA,CASSLSLGGRDETQYF,TGTGCCAGCAGCTTAAGCTTAGGGGGGCGCGACGAGACCCAGTACTTC
TRBJ1-2,NA,TRBV19,NA,CASSIGNPYGYTF,TGTGCCAGTAGTATAGGCAATCCCTATGGCTACACCTTC
TRBJ1-1,NA,TRBV10-3,NA,CAISGGTGEAFF,TGTGCCATCTCGGGGGGGACCGGTGAAGCTTTCTTT
TRBJ1-6,TRBD1,TRBV19,NA,CASSYRDRDRTPLHF,TGTGCCAGTAGTTACCGGGACAGGGACCGGACACCCCTCCACTTT
TRBJ1-2,NA,TRBV6-6,NA,CASSYDIRSSGYTF,TGTGCCAGCAGTTACGATATCAGATCCTCGGGCTACACCTTC
TRBJ1-3,NA,TRBV5-1,NA,CASSLESSGNTIYF,TGCGCCAGCAGCTTGGAGAGCTCTGGAAACACCATATATTTT
TRBJ1-1,NA,TRBV27,NA,CASSLGRNTEAFF,TGTGCCAGCAGTTTGGGGCGGAACACTGAAGCTTTCTTT
TRBJ2-3,NA,TRBV4-1,NA,CASRGESDTQYF,TGCGCCAGCCGCGGAGAGTCAGATACGCAGTATTTT
TRBJ2-5,NA,TRBV11-2,NA,CASSLRIARRGETQYF,TGTGCCAGCAGCTTACGGATAGCCCGAAGGGGGGAGACCCAGTACTTC
TRBJ2-5,TRBD1,TRBV5-1,NA,CASSWTGAGETQYF,TGCGCCAGCAGCTGGACAGGGGCCGGGGAGACCCAGTACTTC
TRBJ1-6,NA,TRBV5-4,NA,CASREGGYNSPLHF,TGTGCCAGCCGGGAAGGGGGCTATAATTCACCCCTCCACTTT
TRBJ1-2,NA,TRBV7-8,NA,CASRSMSGGEYGYTF,TGTGCCAGCAGATCGATGTCGGGGGGCGAATATGGCTACACCTTC
TRBJ2-7,NA,TRBV11-3,NA,CASSFGEGIHF,NA
TRBJ1-5,NA,TRBV30,NA,CALARGLREPQHF,TGTGCCTTAGCCCGGGGGCTGCGGGAGCCCCAGCATTTT
TRBJ1-6,NA,TRBV28,NA,CASSSGGQYNSPLHF,TGTGCCAGCAGTTCCGGAGGACAGTATAATTCACCCCTCCACTTT
TRBJ1-2,NA,TRBV6-5,NA,CASGPRGALGYTF,TGTGCCAGCGGCCCTCGAGGGGCGTTGGGCTACACCTTC
TRBJ2-7,NA,TRBV5-1,NA,CASSLGTDANYEQYF,TGCGCCAGCAGCTTGGGGACGGATGCAAACTACGAGCAGTACTTC
TRBJ2-7,NA,TRBV28,NA,CASSSPLDLPYEQYF,TGTGCCAGCAGTTCCCCTTTGGACCTACCCTACGAGCAGTACTTC
TRBJ2-7,NA,TRBV7-2,NA,CASSLVWSGEQYF,TGTGCCAGCAGCTTAGTTTGGTCGGGGGAGCAGTACTTC
TRBJ1-2,NA,TRBV5-1,NA,CASSLAPGVNYGYTF,TGCGCCAGCAGCTTGGCCCCAGGGGTCAACTATGGCTACACCTTC
TRBJ1-1,NA,TRBV6-1,NA,CASSELTANTEAFF,TGTGCCAGCAGTGAACTCACGGCAAACACTGAAGCTTTCTTT
TRBJ2-3,TRBD2,TRBV12-5,NA,CASAREKGLAGDTQYF,TGTGCTAGTGCGCGTGAGAAGGGACTAGCGGGAGATACGCAGTATTTT
TRBJ1-2,NA,TRBV6-1,once,CASSPNANYGYTF,TGTGCCAGCAGCCCCAATGCTAACTATGGCTACACCTTC
TRBJ1-1,TRBD1,TRBV6-5,NA,CASRNDRASNTEAFF,TGTGCCAGCAGAAACGACAGGGCCTCGAACACTGAAGCTTTCTTT
TRBJ1-1,NA,TRBV5-6,NA,CASSQMGRLNTEAFF,TGTGCCAGCAGCCAGATGGGACGGTTGAACACTGAAGCTTTCTTT
TRBJ1-4,TRBD1,TRBV28,NA,CASRRQGFTNEKLFF,TGTGCCAGCAGGAGACAGGGGTTCACTAATGAAAAACTGTTTTTT
TRBJ1-3,NA,TRBV7-9,few,CASAIQASGNTIYF,TGTGCCAGCGCCATACAGGCCTCTGGAAACACCATATATTTT
TRBJ2-3,TRBD1,TRBV11-2,NA,CASSPYPTGGVTDTQYF,TGTGCCAGCAGCCCCTACCCGACAGGGGGTGTCACAGATACGCAGTATTTT
TRBJ1-1,NA,TRBV2,NA,CASGARLGGTEAFF,TGTGCCAGCGGTGCCCGACTTGGGGGCACTGAAGCTTTCTTT
TRBJ1-5,NA,TRBV6-5,NA,CATGTQPQHF,TGTGCCACGGGGACTCAGCCCCAGCATTTT
TRBJ2-1,NA,TRBV4-2,NA,CASGRGTSYNEQFF,TGTGCCAGCGGTCGGGGGACCTCCTACAATGAGCAGTTCTTC
TRBJ2-3,TRBD2,TRBV19,NA,CASSSPRTSGGTDTQYF,TGTGCCAGTAGTTCCCCGCGGACTAGCGGGGGGACGGATACGCAGTATTTT
TRBJ2-1,TRBD2,TRBV14,NA,CASSQETRSGRVYNEQFF,TGTGCCAGCAGCCAAGAGACCCGTAGCGGGAGGGTCTACAATGAGCAGTTCTTC